Here is one T cell receptor (beta chain) with its context. The target of this receptor is not known. Per-base qualities were not stored, and no clone one base away is much larger. This sample stems from a study of persistence of HIV-infected CD4 T cells (TCRdb year 2020). Concerning the study at large: CMV- and HIV-1 Gag-responding CD4+ T cells were isolated from ART-treated individuals so that antigen-driven clonal expansion of HIV-1-infected cells could be examined. The clonality of all cells in each sorted population was assessed by TCRbeta sequencing, whereas the clonality of infected cells was assessed by proviral sequencing. Peripheral blood samples of up to roughly 200 mL were collected at multiple time points, except for a couple of participants, who underwent leukapheresis at a single time point. The TCR cluster analysis across participants included roughly eight participants for CMV and six or seven participants for Gag. Participants had been on suppressive ART for a median of roughly 8 years. Overall study outcomes, separate from this receptor: Antigen-responding cells were enriched for expanded CDR3beta sequences that were degenerate, which suggests that CD4+ responses to CMV and Gag underwent convergent selection. A correlation was observed between TCR oligoclonality and proviral oligoclonality within the same sorted populations. TCRbeta richness in CMV- and Gag-responding cells was significantly lower than in anti-CD3/anti-CD28-responding cells; CMV-responding cells had higher oligoclonality than CD3/CD28-stimulated and Gag-responding cells. Few individuals were included in the study, and only a limited range of antigens was tested. Bulk TCR analyses could not be limited to the rare CMV-responding cells that actually contained HIV-1 proviruses.

The treatment or condition tag for this specimen amounts to: suppressive antiretroviral therapy. A pool of overlapping HIV-1 Gag 15-mer peptides was used at 0.9 to 1 ug per peptide per mL for cell stimulation. Nonresponding CD40L-negative CD69-negative CD45RO-high memory CD4+ T cells were sorted as memory populations depleted of antigen-responding cells. Participants were HIV-1-infected adults who started suppressive ART during chronic infection. Plasma HIV-1 RNA had been undetectable (below 50 copies/mL) in participants for at least 4 years. To be included, participants needed a CD4+ T cell count above 400 cells/uL and a positive CMV serology. Before stimulation, PBMCs were isolated using density centrifugation and then depleted of CD8+ T cells. For roughly 20 hours, CD8-depleted PBMCs were stimulated with anti-CD28/CD49d costimulation, a CD40-blocking antibody, and enfuvirtide, which was added to prevent new infections. Cell sorting was done on a Beckman Coulter MoFlo Legacy or XDP sorter, and dead cells were excluded with propidium iodide. The QIAamp DNA Mini Kit was used for genomic DNA extraction from samples above one million cells, and the Quick-DNA Microprep Kit was used otherwise.

V is shortened by 0 bases, J by 8 bases, and the region joining them spans 12 bases. The germline V gene supplies CDR1 SGHRS and CDR2 YFSETQ. The CDR3 measures 14 amino acids from cysteine to phenylalanine. Of all the DNA, just the CDR3 is kept, 42 bases in frame from base 1. The immunoSEQ hsTCRB assay version 4 in survey mode was used to sequence TCRbeta repertoires from genomic DNA. Genomic DNA was diluted to around 9.4 ng/uL, using up to about 1 ug per sample for TCRbeta sequencing. The authors' pipeline ran thus. Analysis of the TCRbeta data was done in ImmunoSeq Analyzer 3.0, and diversity was computed on productive nucleotide rearrangements. Using the Immunarch R package, the improved Chao index served to estimate lower-bound TCR diversity and the Gini coefficient served to estimate clonality. Nucleotide rearrangements that differed but encoded the same CDR3beta amino acid sequence were counted as separate clonotypes. Differential abundance analysis identified TCRbeta sequences significantly enriched in antigen-responding cells relative to anti-CD3/anti-CD28-activated cells. TCRs were clustered by predicted peptide-MHC specificity with GLIPH2, both within individual participants and across merged participant data sets. Sourced from immuneACCESS, this table was stored by TCRdb with only in-frame sequences that have V and J called. A share of the clones is absent; for the studies checked, an unresolved V gene accounts for under half, and the remainder has no known explanation. V and J calls and clone size are copied from that table; D and trimming were computed from the DNA. This sample is represented by about 64,000 clones; 65% to 80% of them were singletons. 1.5% to 2% of the sample is in the top ten clones.

This chain is built from TRBV5-1 and TRBJ2-4; TRBD2 could be the D gene, as 5 bases match. Material: CD4+ T cells sorted from PBMCs after approximately 19-hour stimulation, obtained from a patient who received antiretroviral therapy. The sample's cell subset or site label is to be understood as: CD40L-CD69- CD45RO-high memory CD4 T cells not responding to Gag peptides. This TCR was sampled from an adult man with HIV who was CMV-seropositive. The DNA sequence reads TGCGCCAGCAGCTTGGATCGGGGTAGGGACATTCAGTACTTC. This translates into CASSLDRGRDIQYF.